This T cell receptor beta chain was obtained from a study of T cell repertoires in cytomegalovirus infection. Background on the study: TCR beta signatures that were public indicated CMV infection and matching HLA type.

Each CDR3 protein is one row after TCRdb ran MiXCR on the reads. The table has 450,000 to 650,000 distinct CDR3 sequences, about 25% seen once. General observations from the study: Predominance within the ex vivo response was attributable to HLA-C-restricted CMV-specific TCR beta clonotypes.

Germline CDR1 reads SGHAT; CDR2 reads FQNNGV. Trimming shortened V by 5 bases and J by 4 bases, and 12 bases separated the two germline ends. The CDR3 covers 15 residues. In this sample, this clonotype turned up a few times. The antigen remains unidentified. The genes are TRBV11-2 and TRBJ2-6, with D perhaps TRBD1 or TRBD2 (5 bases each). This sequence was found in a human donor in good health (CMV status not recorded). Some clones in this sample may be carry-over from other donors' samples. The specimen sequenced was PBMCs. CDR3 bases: TGTGCCAGCAGCCCCCTCGGGGCCGGGGCCAACGTCCTGACTTTC. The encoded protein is CASSPLGAGANVLTF.